Given below is one T cell receptor beta chain in context. Its antigen is as yet unknown. TCRdb re-called the reads with MiXCR, one entry per CDR3 protein. The sample contains about 490,000 distinct CDR3 sequences, around 27% of which appear only once. These data are taken from a study of T cell repertoires in cytomegalovirus infection. In the study overall: CMV infection together with matching HLA type was indicated by public TCR beta signatures.

Study-wide findings and caveats: Summed frequency of public TCR beta families distinguished CMV carriers with the relevant HLA. In two of eight donors, the top clonotype was HLA-C-restricted CMV-specific.

The CDR3 length is 14 residues. Trimming at V came to 4 bases and at J to 6 bases, leaving 5 bases not matched to a gene. Germline V gene lookup returns CDR1 GTSNPN and CDR2 SVGIG (reference sequence). The receptor was isolated from a human donor in good health (CMV status not recorded). Some clones in this sample may be carry-over from other donors' samples. The chain recombines TRBV30 with TRBJ2-2; 10 nucleotides line up with TRBD2. Sample: PBMCs. The DNA for the CDR3 is TGTGCCTGGACTAGCGGGAGTCCCGCCGGGGAGCTGTTTTTT. It codes for CAWTSGSPAGELFF.